These 25 T cell receptor beta chains originate from one sample sequenced in a study of blood T cell repertoires in COVID-19. Assay: immunoSEQ multiplex PCR; the TCRdb copy retains only in-frame clones and omits some. The sample holds under 450,000 clones, roughly 88% seen once. Sequencing input: peripheral blood. Receptor source: a woman aged 45-65 years with COVID-19, enrolled during active disease.

The J gene is TRBJ2-2, the V gene TRBV6-5; TRBD2 might be the D (5 bases). CDR1 is MNHEY, CDR2 SVGAGI, per germline. V lost 6 bases and J 7 bases, leaving 12 bases between the germline ends. The CDR3 consists of 13 residues. The CDR3 bases are TGTGCCAGCAGGCCTCTAGCAGGCGGGGAGCTGTTTTTT. This sequence encodes CASRPLAGGELFF.

The chain is built from TRBV14 and TRBJ2-1, with 9 positions matching TRBD2. The CDR3 length is 15 residues. Germline lookup yields CDR1 SGHDN and CDR2 FVKESK. The junction had 6 bases not matched to a gene; V was cut back by 4 bases and J by 5 bases. The CDR3 region has the DNA TGTGCCAGCAGCCGCAGCGGGGGGATCCACAATGAGCAGTTCTTC. It yields the protein CASSRSGGIHNEQFF.

The J gene is TRBJ2-2, the V gene TRBV29-1; 10 nucleotides line up with TRBD1. This CDR3 comprises 13 residues. Germline lookup yields CDR1 SQVTM and CDR2 ANQGSEA. V was pared by 6 bases and J by 8 bases, with 6 bases of the junction left unmatched. The CDR3 region is CSVLDRGPGELFF. The CDR3 DNA sequence: TGCAGCGTCCTCGACAGGGGGCCTGGGGAGCTGTTTTTT.

This clone was counted once. The chain employs TRBV6-1 and TRBJ2-2, with no clear D. Germline V gene sequence: CDR1 MNHNS, CDR2 SASEGT. This CDR3 has 15 residues. V was clipped by 10 bases and J by 1 base, with 16 bases between them. DNA for the CDR3: TGTGCCACTGCACCTAACCCTCTGAACACCGGGGAGCTGTTTTTT. Its translation: CATAPNPLNTGELFF.

This chain connects TRBV9 to TRBJ1-1; 8 bases agree with TRBD1. CDR1 is SGDLS, CDR2 YYNGEE, per germline. V dropped 4 bases and J dropped 1; count of bases not matched to a gene: 3. The CDR3 is 14 amino acids. The CDR3 DNA sequence: TGTGCCAGCAGCATGGGGACAGGGAACACTGAAGCTTTCTTT. Amino acid sequence: CASSMGTGNTEAFF.

This clone was recorded once. This chain uses TRBV10-1 with TRBJ1-5; possibly TRBD1 for D (5 bases). With 8 bases removed from V and 3 bases from J, the gap between germline ends came to 20 bases. This CDR3 contains 16 residues. From germline, CDR1 is WNHNN and CDR2 SYGVQD (reference sequence). This CDR3 is CASEAYGRALNQPQHF. CDR3 bases: TGCGCCAGCGAGGCTTACGGCAGGGCACTCAATCAGCCCCAGCATTTT.

CDR3 nucleotide sequence: TGTGCTAGTGGTTTGGGGCCCGGGGAGCTGTTTTTT. Its protein product is CASGLGPGELFF. The rearrangement links TRBV12-5 to TRBJ2-2, with D unresolved. CDR3 length equals 12 residues. Trimming removed 1 base from V and 6 bases from J, with 3 bases in between. Germline-derived CDR1 and CDR2 are LGHNT and FRNRAP.

The chain is built from TRBV30 and TRBJ1-1; tentatively, D is TRBD1 (5 bases). The CDR3 has 15 amino acids. Germline CDR1 reads GTSNPN; CDR2 reads SVGIG (reference sequence). Trimming cost V 4 bases and J 12 bases, with 27 bases left between them. CDR3 sequence (DNA): TGTGCCTGGATTACTCCCCGCCGGCGGGGGTCGATAACTTTCTTT. As protein: CAWITPRRRGSITFF.

This chain links TRBV6-5 with TRBJ2-1; 8 bases agree with TRBD2. Trimming cost V 4 bases and J 14 bases; bases outside gene matches: 7. CDR1 and CDR2 (germline): MNHEY, SVGAGI. This CDR3 comprises 12 residues. For the CDR3, the DNA is TGTGCCAGCAGTTCTACTAGCGGAGAGGAGTTCTTC. Protein sequence: CASSSTSGEEFF.

The chain carries TRBV7-9 and TRBJ1-1, with 7 positions matching TRBD1. The trim removed 1 base at V and 1 base at J, leaving 3 bases unmatched. This CDR3 has 15 amino acids. The germline V gene encodes CDR1 SEHNR and CDR2 FQNEAQ (reference sequence). The CDR3 protein is CASSLGNRGNTEAFF. DNA of the CDR3: TGTGCCAGCAGCTTAGGAAACAGGGGGAACACTGAAGCTTTCTTT.

DNA for the CDR3: TGTGCCAGTAGCCAAGGGGGTGGTTCACCCCTCCACTTT. This translates into CASSQGGGSPLHF. V and J are TRBV19 and TRBJ1-6, with D possibly being TRBD1 (6 bases). The CDR3 runs to 13 residues. The germline gives CDR1 LNHDA, CDR2 SQIVND (reference sequence). The germline V and J ends were trimmed by 6 bases and 9 bases, with 12 bases remaining between them.

V is TRBV5-4 and J is TRBJ1-2; TRBD1 agrees at 10 bases. CDR1 is SGHNT, CDR2 YYREEE, per germline (reference sequence). V lost 2 bases, J lost 3 bases, and 1 base stayed unmatched. The CDR3 totals 14 residues. The CDR3 nucleotides are TGTGCCAGCAGCTTAGGACAGGGGGACTATGGCTACACCTTC. Protein: CASSLGQGDYGYTF.

The rearrangement links TRBV7-9 to TRBJ1-4; 7 bases are shared with TRBD1. V lost 3 bases and J lost 7; bases outside the gene matches: 5. Germline loops: CDR1 SEHNR, CDR2 FQNEAQ (reference sequence). The CDR3 totals 14 residues. CDR3 nucleotide sequence: TGTGCCAGCAGCTTTGACAGGGACGTTGAAAAACTGTTTTTT. Protein sequence: CASSFDRDVEKLFF.

The chain joins TRBV30 to TRBJ1-2; no definite D call. V lost 3 bases and J lost 4, with 27 bases in between. The length of the CDR3 is 18 residues. Germline V gene data show CDR1 as GTSNPN and CDR2 as SVGIG (reference sequence). CDR3 in DNA: TGTGCCTGGAGCGCACTAGGAGGACCGGGAGTCCGTGGCTATGGCTACACCTTC. It codes for CAWSALGGPGVRGYGYTF.

The chain uses TRBV3-1 (or the pseudogene TRBV3-2) and TRBJ2-2, with D possibly TRBD1 on 5 matching bases. Trimming shortened V by 4 bases and J by 3 bases, and 9 bases separated the two germline ends. The germline gives CDR1 LGHDT, CDR2 YNNKEL (reference sequence). The CDR3 is 14 residues long. The CDR3 is CASSLDSYTGELFF. The CDR3, as DNA: TGTGCCAGCAGCCTAGACAGTTACACCGGGGAGCTGTTTTTT.

This chain's CDR3 is CASSPPRSGGRTGELFF. The CDR3 DNA follows: TGCGCCAGCAGCCCCCCCAGAAGCGGGGGCAGAACCGGGGAGCTGTTTTTT. The rearrangement joins TRBV5-1 to TRBJ2-2; 8 positions match TRBD2. The germline V gene has CDR1 SGHRS and CDR2 YFSETQ. This CDR3 contains 17 residues. After removal of 4 bases from V and 5 bases from J, the junction contained 13 bases not matched to a gene.

The V and J genes are TRBV2 and TRBJ1-1; maybe TRBD1 (5 bases). The V and J ends lost 10 bases and 3 bases respectively, with 15 bases between them. The germline gives CDR1 SNHLY, CDR2 FYNNEI. The CDR3 runs 13 residues. For the CDR3, the DNA is TGTGCCACCCAAGACAGCCAAGACACTGAAGCTTTCTTT. Residues: CATQDSQDTEAFF. Full variable domain (outside the CDR3, taken from reference TRBV2 and TRBJ1-1): EPEVTQTPSHQVTQMGQEVILRCVPISNHLYFYWYRQILGQKVEFLVSFYNNEISEKSEIFDDQFSVERPDGSNFTLKIRSTKLEDSAMYFCATQDSQDTEAFFGQGTRLTVV.

This rearrangement joins TRBV5-1 to TRBJ2-3; the match to TRBD2 covers 8 bases. J was trimmed by 2 bases and V by 4 bases; bases with no gene match: 3. This CDR3 is built from 14 residues. CDR1 is SGHRS and CDR2 is YFSETQ in the germline V gene. CDR3 sequence: CASSTGLDTDTQYF. For the CDR3, the DNA is TGCGCCAGCAGCACGGGACTAGACACAGATACGCAGTATTTT. Looking up the rest from reference TRBV5-1 and TRBJ2-3 gives the full variable domain: KAGVTQTPRYLIKTRGQQVTLSCSPISGHRSVSWYQQTPGQGLQFLFEYFSETQRNKGNFPGRFSGRQFSNSRSEMNVSTLELGDSALYLCASSTGLDTDTQYFGPGTRLTVL.

This clone was picked up a small number of times. The V and J genes are TRBV29-1 and TRBJ2-4; 8 bases align to TRBD1. Per germline, CDR1 SQVTM and CDR2 ANQGSEA. CDR3 size: 13 residues. V shed 5 bases, J shed 4 bases, and the junction held 4 bases outside the gene matches. The CDR3 nucleotides read TGCAGCGTTCCGACAGGGGTTAAAAACATTCAGTACTTC. It yields the protein CSVPTGVKNIQYF.

The rearrangement uses TRBV19 and TRBJ1-1, with 8 nucleotides matching TRBD1. From germline, CDR1 is LNHDA and CDR2 SQIVND (reference sequence). There are 16 residues in the CDR3. J was trimmed by 4 bases and V by 9 bases; bases with no gene match: 16. DNA of the CDR3: TGTGCCAGCCCTTCCGGGACAGGAGTTGGAAGCACTGAAGCTTTCTTT. Its translation: CASPSGTGVGSTEAFF.

V is TRBV9 and J is TRBJ2-7, with 7 bases that match TRBD1. V shed 7 bases and J 5 bases; nucleotides not matched to a gene: 12. Germline assignment: CDR1 SGDLS and CDR2 YYNGEE. This CDR3 spans 14 amino acids. CDR3 amino acids: CASSVGTVQDEQYF. CDR3 DNA: TGTGCCAGCTCCGTTGGGACAGTCCAAGACGAGCAGTACTTC.

This sequence joins TRBV10-3 and TRBJ1-3, with a tentative D call TRBD1 (6 bases). Germline CDR1 reads ENHRY; CDR2 reads SYGVKD. CDR3 length: 13 residues. Trimming cost V 11 bases and J 0 bases, with 11 bases left between them. The DNA of the CDR3 is TGTGCCGTTCGGACAGCCTCTGGAAACACCATATATTTT. Its translation is CAVRTASGNTIYF.

The rearrangement uses TRBV5-1 and TRBJ2-6; no definite D call. Germline CDR1 SGHRS, CDR2 YFSETQ. The CDR3 is 17 residues long. V lost 0 bases to trimming and J lost 5 bases, with 15 bases between them. The CDR3 DNA follows: TGCGCCAGCAGCTTGGTCGGCGGAGTCCTCAGGGCCAACGTCCTGACTTTC. It codes for CASSLVGGVLRANVLTF.

This chain links TRBV7-9 with TRBJ2-1, with 8 bases matching TRBD1. This CDR3 is built from 15 residues. V shed 5 bases and J 3 bases; nucleotides not matched to a gene: 6. Germline CDR1 reads SEHNR; CDR2 reads FQNEAQ (reference sequence). The CDR3 protein is CASSLGQGLYNEQFF. For the CDR3, the DNA is TGTGCCAGCAGCCTCGGACAGGGACTCTACAATGAGCAGTTCTTC.

This sequence joins TRBV6-5 and TRBJ1-2, with 7 bases lining up with TRBD1. The V gene end was trimmed by 10 bases and the J gene end by 7 bases; junction bases not matched to a gene: 12. The germline gives CDR1 MNHEY, CDR2 SVGAGI. CDR3 length equals 13 residues. The CDR3 loop reads CATQPTGQIGYTF. Written as DNA, the CDR3 is TGTGCCACTCAACCTACGGGACAGATTGGCTACACCTTC.